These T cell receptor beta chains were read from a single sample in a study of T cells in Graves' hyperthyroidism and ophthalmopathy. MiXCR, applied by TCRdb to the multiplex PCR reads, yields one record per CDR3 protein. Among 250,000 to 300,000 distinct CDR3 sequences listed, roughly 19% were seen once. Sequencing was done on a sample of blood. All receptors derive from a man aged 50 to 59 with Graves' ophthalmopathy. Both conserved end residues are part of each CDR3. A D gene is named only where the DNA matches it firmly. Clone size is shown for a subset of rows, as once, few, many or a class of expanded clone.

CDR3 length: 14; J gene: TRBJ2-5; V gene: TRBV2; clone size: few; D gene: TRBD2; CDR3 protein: CAGGGPSSQETQYF; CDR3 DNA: TGTGCCGGGGGGGGACCGTCCTCCCAAGAGACCCAGTACTTC
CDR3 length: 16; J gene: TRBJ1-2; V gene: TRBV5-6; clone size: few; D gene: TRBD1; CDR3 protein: CASSSTAAGGPTVLTF; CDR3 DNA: TGTGCCAGCAGCTCTACGGCGGCAGGGGGCCCCACTGTTCTCACCTTC
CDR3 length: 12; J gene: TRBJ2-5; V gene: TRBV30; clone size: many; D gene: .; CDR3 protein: CAWSQSQETQYF; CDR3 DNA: TGTGCCTGGAGTCAATCTCAAGAGACCCAGTACTTC
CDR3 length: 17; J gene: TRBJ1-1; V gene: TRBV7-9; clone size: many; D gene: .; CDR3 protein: CASSPIGGVGVGTEAFF; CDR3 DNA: TGTGCCAGCAGCCCCATTGGGGGTGTGGGAGTCGGAACTGAAGCTTTCTTT
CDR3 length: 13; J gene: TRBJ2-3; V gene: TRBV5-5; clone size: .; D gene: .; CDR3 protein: CASSLEKADTQYF; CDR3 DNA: TGTGCCAGCAGCCTGGAGAAGGCAGATACGCAGTATTTT
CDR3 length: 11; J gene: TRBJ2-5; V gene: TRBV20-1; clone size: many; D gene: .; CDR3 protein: CSAPVEETQYF; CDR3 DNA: TGCAGTGCCCCGGTAGAAGAGACCCAGTACTTC
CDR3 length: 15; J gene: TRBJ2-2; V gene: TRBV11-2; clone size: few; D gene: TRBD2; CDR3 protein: CASSLSGSGTGELFF; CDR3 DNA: TGTGCCAGCAGCTTAAGCGGGAGCGGCACCGGGGAGCTGTTTTTT
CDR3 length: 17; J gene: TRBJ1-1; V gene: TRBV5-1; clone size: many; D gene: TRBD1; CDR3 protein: CASSLRDRQYMNTEAFF; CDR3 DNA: TGCGCCAGCAGCCTTCGGGACAGGCAATACATGAACACTGAAGCTTTCTTT
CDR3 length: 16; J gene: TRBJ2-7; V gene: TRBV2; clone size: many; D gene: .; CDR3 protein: CASSTRGGLLSYEQYF; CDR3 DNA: TGTGCCAGCAGTACTCGCGGCGGCCTGCTCTCATACGAGCAGTACTTC
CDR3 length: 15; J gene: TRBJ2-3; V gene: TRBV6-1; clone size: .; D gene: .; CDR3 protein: CASTSRRGPTDTQYF; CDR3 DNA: TGTGCCAGCACCTCGCGGAGGGGACCCACAGATACGCAGTATTTT
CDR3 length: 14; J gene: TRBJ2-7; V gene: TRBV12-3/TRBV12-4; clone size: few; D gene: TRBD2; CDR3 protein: CASSHIAGGYEQYF; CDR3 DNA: TGTGCCAGCAGTCATATAGCGGGAGGGTACGAGCAGTACTTC
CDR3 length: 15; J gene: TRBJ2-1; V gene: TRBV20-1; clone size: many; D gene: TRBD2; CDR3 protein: CSASPSLAGVREQFF; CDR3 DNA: TGCAGTGCTAGCCCCTCCCTAGCGGGAGTACGAGAGCAGTTCTTC
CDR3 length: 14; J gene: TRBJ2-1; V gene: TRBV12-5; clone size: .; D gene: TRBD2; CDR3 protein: CASGLLGGGDEQFF; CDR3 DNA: TGTGCTAGTGGTTTGCTGGGGGGGGGTGATGAGCAGTTCTTC
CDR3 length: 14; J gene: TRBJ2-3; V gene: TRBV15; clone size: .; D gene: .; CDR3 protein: CATSNGEGTDTQYF; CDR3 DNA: TGTGCCACCAGCAATGGAGAAGGCACAGATACGCAGTATTTT
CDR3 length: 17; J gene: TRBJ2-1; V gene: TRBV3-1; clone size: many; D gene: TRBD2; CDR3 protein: CASSLGLAESSYNEQFF; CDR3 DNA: TGTGCCAGCAGCCTGGGACTAGCGGAAAGCTCCTACAATGAGCAGTTCTTC
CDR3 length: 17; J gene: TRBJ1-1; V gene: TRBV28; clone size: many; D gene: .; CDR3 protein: CASSLPTPTGLRAEAFF; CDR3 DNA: TGTGCCAGCAGTTTACCAACACCGACCGGGCTTAGGGCTGAAGCTTTCTTT
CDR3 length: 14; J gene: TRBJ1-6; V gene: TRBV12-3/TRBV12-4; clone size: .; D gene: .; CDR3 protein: CASSQTVGGSPLHF; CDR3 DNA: TGTGCCAGCAGTCAGACGGTCGGTGGTTCACCCCTCCACTTT
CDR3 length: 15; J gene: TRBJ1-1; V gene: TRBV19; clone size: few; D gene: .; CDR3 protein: CASSIIWGDASEAFF; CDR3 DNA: TGTGCCAGTAGTATTATTTGGGGGGACGCATCTGAAGCTTTCTTT
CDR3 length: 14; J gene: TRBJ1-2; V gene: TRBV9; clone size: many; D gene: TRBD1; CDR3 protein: CASSDGQGDYGYTF; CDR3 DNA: TGTGCCAGCAGTGACGGACAGGGCGACTATGGCTACACCTTC
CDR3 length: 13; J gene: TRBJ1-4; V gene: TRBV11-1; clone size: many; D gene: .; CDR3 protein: CASSFRRDEKLFF; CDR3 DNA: TGTGCCAGCAGCTTTCGACGGGATGAAAAACTGTTTTTT
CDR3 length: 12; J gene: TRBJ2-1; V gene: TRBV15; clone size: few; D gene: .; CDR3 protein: CATSRASDEQFF; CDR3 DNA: TGTGCCACCAGCAGGGCCTCGGATGAGCAGTTCTTC
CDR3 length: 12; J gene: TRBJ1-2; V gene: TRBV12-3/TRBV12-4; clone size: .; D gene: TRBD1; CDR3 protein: CASSDRGLGYTF; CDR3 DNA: TGTGCCAGCAGTGACAGGGGGCTTGGCTACACCTTC
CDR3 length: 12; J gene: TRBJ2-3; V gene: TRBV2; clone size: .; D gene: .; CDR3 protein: CASSYFSDTQYF; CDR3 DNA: TGTGCCAGCAGTTACTTTTCGGATACGCAGTATTTT
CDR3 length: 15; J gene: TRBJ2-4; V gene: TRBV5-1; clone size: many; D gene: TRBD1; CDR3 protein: CASSLGTGNQNIQYF; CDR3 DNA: TGCGCCAGCAGCTTGGGGACAGGGAATCAAAACATTCAGTACTTC
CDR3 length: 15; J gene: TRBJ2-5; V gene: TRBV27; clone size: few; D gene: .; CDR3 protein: CASSTIGTNQETQYF; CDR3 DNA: TGTGCCAGCAGTACAATCGGGACGAACCAAGAGACCCAGTACTTC
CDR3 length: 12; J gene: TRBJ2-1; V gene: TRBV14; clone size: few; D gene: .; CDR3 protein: CASSPSFNEQFF; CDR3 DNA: TGTGCCAGCAGCCCCAGTTTCAATGAGCAGTTCTTC
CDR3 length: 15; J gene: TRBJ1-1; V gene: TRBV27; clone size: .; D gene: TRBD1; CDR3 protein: CASSFGTGANTEAFF; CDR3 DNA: TGTGCCAGCAGTTTCGGGACAGGGGCGAACACTGAAGCTTTCTTT
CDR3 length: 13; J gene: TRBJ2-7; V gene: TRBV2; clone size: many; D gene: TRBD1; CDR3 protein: CASSSGTAYEQYF; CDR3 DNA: TGTGCCAGCAGCTCCGGGACAGCCTACGAGCAGTACTTC
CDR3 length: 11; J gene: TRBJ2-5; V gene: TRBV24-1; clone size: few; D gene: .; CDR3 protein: CATSRQETQYF; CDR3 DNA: TGTGCCACCAGCAGGCAAGAGACCCAGTACTTC
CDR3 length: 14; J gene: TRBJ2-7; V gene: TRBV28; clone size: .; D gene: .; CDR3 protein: CASSFTRGSYEQYF; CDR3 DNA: TGTGCCAGCAGTTTTACCCGTGGGTCCTACGAGCAGTACTTC
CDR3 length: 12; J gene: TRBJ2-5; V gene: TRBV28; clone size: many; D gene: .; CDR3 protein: CASSGSQETQYF; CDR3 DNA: TGTGCCAGCTCCGGGAGCCAAGAGACCCAGTACTTC
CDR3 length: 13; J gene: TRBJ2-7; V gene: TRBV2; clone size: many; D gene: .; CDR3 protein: CASNELGSYEQYF; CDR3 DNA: TGTGCCAGCAATGAACTGGGAAGCTACGAGCAGTACTTC
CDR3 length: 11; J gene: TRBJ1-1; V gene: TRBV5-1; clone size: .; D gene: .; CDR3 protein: CASSLLFEAFF; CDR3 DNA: TGTGCCAGCAGCTTGCTGTTTGAAGCTTTCTTT